Following are 5 T cell receptor beta chains from one sample sequenced in a study of OX40 agonist ivuxolimab in advanced cancers. This table comes from immunoSEQ multiplex PCR, and its TCRdb copy is limited to in-frame clones, with some not included. The top ten clones hold 0.75% to 0.85% of a sample with over 80,000 clones, around 78% of them seen once. The sample consisted of CD4+ or CD8+ T cells sorted from blood, taken in a trial of the OX40 agonist ivuxolimab. The receptors originated from an adult with an advanced solid tumor such as melanoma, head and neck, liver or kidney cancer.

This clone showed up just a few times. The genes are TRBV10-3 and TRBJ2-2; TRBD2 might be the D (5 bases). CDR3 length equals 13 residues. V lost 0 bases to trimming and J lost 7 bases, with 6 bases between them. Germline V gene data show CDR1 as ENHRY and CDR2 as SYGVKD. The CDR3 nucleotides are TGTGCCATCAGTGAGTCCCGGGACGGGGAGCTGTTTTTT. Protein: CAISESRDGELFF.

The chain uses TRBV19 and TRBJ1-4; D perhaps matches TRBD1 (6 bases). Germline V CDR1 and CDR2: LNHDA, SQIVND (reference sequence). This CDR3 has 15 residues. V gave up 5 bases and J gave up 7 bases, with 17 bases separating them. CDR3 loop: CASSAQGGVGEKLFF. The CDR3 DNA sequence: TGTGCCAGTAGTGCACAGGGAGGGGTGGGTGAAAAACTGTTTTTT.

This chain joins TRBV5-1 and TRBJ1-2; D perhaps matches TRBD1 (5 bases). Trimming took 4 bases from V and 3 from J, leaving 10 bases between them. The CDR3 extends over 13 amino acids. The V gene's germline CDR1 is SGHRS and CDR2 YFSETQ. In DNA form, the CDR3 reads TGCGCCAGCAGCCCAGACAGCGACTATGGCTACACCTTC. Translating gives CASSPDSDYGYTF.

This chain links TRBV7-2 with TRBJ1-5, with D tentatively TRBD1 (6 bases). Trimming pared 2 bases from V and 6 bases from J, leaving 8 bases between. Per germline, CDR1 SGHTA and CDR2 FQGNSA. This CDR3 comprises 13 residues. The CDR3 nucleotides are TGTGCCAGCAGCTTATTAGGGGGTCAGCCCCAGCATTTT. Translating it yields CASSLLGGQPQHF.

V gene TRBV27 combines with J gene TRBJ1-2; D is possibly TRBD1 (6 bases). Germline lookup yields CDR1 MNHEY and CDR2 SMNVEV (reference sequence). The CDR3 sequence is 13 residues long. Trimming left V 2 bases short and J 7 bases short, with 11 bases between. The CDR3 region is CASSLRGSGGYTF. In nucleotides, the CDR3 is TGTGCCAGCAGTTTAAGGGGGTCGGGTGGCTACACCTTC.